This T cell receptor (beta chain) was identified in a study of STAT5B mutations in CD4+ large granular lymphocyte leukemia. Overall study: Healthy donors showed HLA-associated enrichment of the CDR3 'QG' motif. General study findings and limits: CD4-sorted patient repertoires seemed more clonal than healthy CD4+ repertoires. Compared with healthy controls (2/35), patient top clones favored TRBV06 (8/27).

As processed by the authors: Lowest detectable productive clonotype frequency was 2.59 x 10-5. The data were produced by immunoSEQ multiplex PCR, yet TCRdb's version contains in-frame clones alone and is incomplete. D and trimming were read from the DNA, whereas the V and J calls and clone size are those reported in that table. Here the sample spans fewer than 45,000 clones, roughly 79% being singletons. V dropped 2 bases and J dropped 0 bases, with 11 bases sitting between them. Germline CDR1 SGHDT, CDR2 YYEEEE. This CDR3 is built from 16 residues. Comment on this clone: Its antigen is currently unknown.

The TCR originated in a human donor in good health. Sequenced sample: CD4+ T cells from blood buffy coats. This rearrangement joins TRBV5-6 to TRBJ1-4; no reliable D call. In DNA, the CDR3 is TGTGCCAGCAGCTTCTCAGGCCTTGCAACTAATGAAAAACTGTTTTTT. Translated: CASSFSGLATNEKLFF.